Below are 32 T cell receptor beta chains sequenced from a single sample in a study of Graves' ophthalmopathy and Graves' hyperthyroidism (dated by TCRdb to 2016 to 2019). Sequenced using an Illumina HiSeq 2000. For repertoire sequencing, TCR beta CDR3 regions were amplified from RNA transcripts. A first-round RT-PCR used HTBI primers with the Qiagen OneStep RT-PCR kit, followed by a second-round multiplex PCR, size selection and purification. The public reads were quality trimmed at Q25 with fastp and then assembled into clones with MiXCR by TCRdb, keeping productive beta chains. One record per CDR3 amino acid sequence lists the most common genes and DNA. The sample table records about 390,000 distinct CDR3 sequences; 15% of these occur just once. In total, the top ten clones hold about 7% of the sample. Sequencing used peripheral blood. Source of these receptors: a woman aged 18 to 35 with stable Graves' hyperthyroidism. Donor details come from another sample of the same person, matched by shared clones.

J is TRBJ2-5 and V is TRBV5-1; maybe TRBD2 (6 bases). This CDR3 comprises 15 residues. The V end lost 4 bases, the J end lost 1 base, and 14 bases lay between the germline ends. Germline lookup yields CDR1 SGHRS and CDR2 YFSETQ. The CDR3 reads CASSPGGTFQETQYF. CDR3 nucleotides: TGCGCCAGCAGCCCCGGCGGGACCTTCCAAGAGACCCAGTACTTC.

This clonotype was counted a few times. Since a much larger clone is just one base distant, this may be a read error. The J gene is TRBJ1-1, the V gene TRBV6-1; D is uncertain. Germline V gene data show CDR1 as MNHNS and CDR2 as SASEGT. This CDR3 region has 13 residues. The CDR3 bases are TGTGCCAGCAGTGAAATCCACCTCACTGATGCTTTCTTT. Translating gives CASSEIHLTDAFF.

CDR3 nucleotide sequence: TGCAGCGTTGAAGATCTAACAGGGTCGTATGGCTACACCTTC. This sequence encodes CSVEDLTGSYGYTF. The chain is built from TRBV29-1 and TRBJ1-2, with D maybe TRBD1 (6 bases). Trimming took 0 bases from V and 5 from J, leaving 13 bases between them. Germline CDR1 reads SQVTM; CDR2 reads ANQGSEA. This CDR3 comprises 14 residues.

V usage is TRBV20-1 and J usage is TRBJ2-5; D possibly corresponds to TRBD2 (7 bases). The CDR3 loop spans 14 amino acids. Deletions cut 3 bases from V and 5 bases from J, with 16 bases between. The V gene's germline CDR1 is DFQATT and CDR2 SNEGSKA (reference sequence). Here the CDR3 DNA reads TGCAGTGCTAGGCCCGGGGGGCCCGGGGAGACCCAGTACTTC. It encodes CSARPGGPGETQYF.

Concerning this clonotype: A junction boundary mismatches the germline segment, possibly from a read error. The V call is TRBV7-2, the J call TRBJ2-5; D tentatively reads TRBD1 or TRBD2 (5 bases each). The germline gives CDR1 SGHTA, CDR2 FQGNSA. This CDR3 region has 16 residues. The CDR3 DNA follows: TGTGCCAGCAGGCGAAGGGATAGGGGACCCAGGGAGACCCGGTACTTC. Translating gives CASRRRDRGPRETRYF.

V and J are TRBV15 and TRBJ2-5; 10 bases agree with TRBD1. CDR1 and CDR2 (germline): LNHNV, YYDKDF (reference sequence). The J segment lost 4 bases and the V segment lost 0 bases, leaving 2 bases of the junction unmatched. The CDR3 is made up of 15 amino acids. CDR3 DNA sequence: TGTGCCACCAGCAGAGATCGGACAGGGGGAGAGACCCAGTACTTC. It yields the protein CATSRDRTGGETQYF. The variable domain in full, with the rest retrieved from reference TRBV15 and TRBJ2-5, is DAMVIQNPRYQVTQFGKPVTLSCSQTLNHNVMYWYQQKSSQAPKLLFHYYDKDFNNEADTPDNFQSRRPNTSFCFLDIRSPGLGDTAMYLCATSRDRTGGETQYFGPGTRLLVL.

This clonotype was counted ten times or more. The gene calls are TRBV6-1 and TRBJ1-2, with D tentatively TRBD1 (6 bases). CDR1 is MNHNS and CDR2 is SASEGT in the germline V gene. The length of the CDR3 is 14 residues. V dropped 6 bases and J dropped 6 bases, with 17 bases sitting between them. The CDR3: CASRPPGARNGYTF. Here the CDR3 DNA reads TGTGCCAGCAGACCCCCAGGGGCCAGGAATGGCTACACCTTC.

This clonotype appeared many times. J is TRBJ1-1 and V is TRBV7-2; TRBD1 matches 7 bases. Looked up from germline, CDR1 is SGHTA and CDR2 is FQGNSA. The trim removed 5 bases at V and 4 bases at J, leaving 4 bases unmatched. This CDR3 is 13 amino acids long. The CDR3 is CASSTHRGTEAFF. Here the CDR3 DNA reads TGTGCCAGCAGCACCCACAGGGGCACTGAAGCTTTCTTT.

This clonotype was observed at least ten times. V is TRBV7-2 and J is TRBJ2-7, with D hard to call. This CDR3 comprises 13 residues. V shed 3 bases and J shed 3 bases, with 9 bases lying between them. Germline CDR1 reads SGHTA; CDR2 reads FQGNSA. For the CDR3, the DNA is TGTGCCAGCAGCTTTGGACGGATCTACGAGCAGTACTTC. Translating it yields CASSFGRIYEQYF.

This clonotype has more than one count but fewer than ten. The chain uses TRBV7-3 and TRBJ1-3; the D gene is possibly TRBD1 (6 bases). This CDR3 is built from 15 residues. Germline V CDR1 and CDR2: SGHTA, FQGTGA. Deletions cut 5 bases from V and 0 bases from J, with 11 bases between. The CDR3 nucleotides are TGTGCCAGCAGCGTGGACAGCAACTCTGGAAACACCATATATTTT. It is translated as CASSVDSNSGNTIYF.

This clonotype was detected ten times or more. This chain uses TRBV2 with TRBJ1-2; TRBD1 might be the D (5 bases). Germline-derived CDR1 and CDR2 are SNHLY and FYNNEI. The V gene lost 8 bases and the J gene lost 8 bases, with 21 bases spanning the gap. This CDR3 contains 14 residues. CDR3 DNA: TGTGCCAGCCGTCTTCCCGGCAGGGCCGGGGGCTACACCTTC. Protein product: CASRLPGRAGGYTF.

In its sample, this clonotype was seen many times. The rearrangement uses TRBV7-2 and TRBJ1-1, with D hard to call. Trimming took off 6 bases at V and 1 base at J, with 9 bases between the two ends. The CDR3 is 13 residues long. CDR1 is SGHTA, CDR2 FQGNSA, per germline. The CDR3 reads CASSLWKNTEAFF. The DNA for the CDR3 is TGTGCCAGCAGTCTATGGAAGAACACTGAAGCTTTCTTT.

The chain uses TRBV12-3 or TRBV12-4 and TRBJ1-5, with D perhaps TRBD1 (6 bases). The CDR3 contains 14 residues. Trimming cost V 8 bases and J 4 bases, with 15 bases left between them. CDR3 residues: CASSKGGPNQPQHF. CDR3 DNA: TGTGCCAGCTCTAAGGGGGGCCCTAATCAGCCCCAGCATTTT.

In its sample, this clonotype was seen once. This chain links TRBV6-5 with TRBJ1-2; D remains ambiguous. Trimming removed 0 bases at V and 6 bases at J, with 8 bases between. The CDR3 sequence is 13 residues long. Germline assignment: CDR1 MNHEY and CDR2 SVGAGI. The CDR3 sequence: CASSYSRTHGYTF. Written as DNA, the CDR3 is TGTGCCAGCAGTTACTCAAGGACGCATGGCTACACCTTC.

This clonotype has a handful of counts. This chain uses TRBV11-2 with TRBJ2-5, with TRBD2 matching 12 bases. CDR1 and CDR2 (germline): SGHAT, FQNNGV. The V segment lost 1 base and the J segment 2 bases; nucleotides outside the gene matches: 8. This CDR3 is built from 18 residues. The CDR3 spells CASSLVRLAGANQETQYF. CDR3 DNA: TGTGCCAGCAGCTTAGTTCGACTAGCGGGGGCCAATCAAGAGACCCAGTACTTC. The variable domain in full, completed from reference TRBV11-2 and TRBJ2-5, reads EAGVAQSPRYKIIEKRQSVAFWCNPISGHATLYWYQQILGQGPKLLIQFQNNGVVDDSQLPKDRFSAERLKGVDSTLKIQPAKLEDSAVYLCASSLVRLAGANQETQYFGPGTRLLVL.

At least ten counts were recorded for this clonotype. The chain links TRBV7-2 to TRBJ2-7, with a possible D match to TRBD2 (5 bases). The V end lost 0 bases, the J end lost 3 bases, and 12 bases lay between the germline ends. From germline, CDR1 is SGHTA and CDR2 FQGNSA. This CDR3 spans 15 amino acids. The CDR3 DNA sequence: TGTGCCAGCAGCTTAGCCCCGACTAACCGCTACGAGCAGTACTTC. The encoded protein is CASSLAPTNRYEQYF.

This clonotype was seen only a few times. A much larger clone sits a single nucleotide away, making a read error possible. The chain has TRBV5-1 and TRBJ1-1, with 11 nucleotides matching TRBD1. V lost 3 bases and J lost 4; bases outside the gene matches: 8. This CDR3 region has 16 residues. The V gene's germline CDR1 is SGHRS and CDR2 YFSETQ. The CDR3, as DNA: TGCGCCAGCAGCTACCGGACAGGGGGCCTGAGCACTGAAGCTTTCTTT. Translated: CASSYRTGGLSTEAFF.

Points on this clonotype: This could be a read error, since a much larger clone is one nucleotide away. The chain recombines TRBV12-3 or TRBV12-4 with TRBJ2-7; 9 bases are shared with TRBD2. There are 13 residues in the CDR3. CDR3 DNA sequence: TGTGCCAGCACCCCGGGAGCGGGGGGACAGCAGTGCTTC. It specifies CASTPGAGGQQCF.

This clonotype was picked up many times. The chain links TRBV27 to TRBJ1-1; 10 bases match TRBD1. With 5 bases clipped from V and 10 bases from J, the junction kept 10 bases outside the gene matches. The CDR3 spans 14 residues. Germline V gene lookup returns CDR1 MNHEY and CDR2 SMNVEV (reference sequence). In DNA form, the CDR3 reads TGTGCCAGCAGTCTTGCGACAGGGGGCTCGGTAGCTTTCTTT. It encodes CASSLATGGSVAFF.

This clonotype was seen at least ten times. V gene TRBV7-6 combines with J gene TRBJ1-5; perhaps TRBD1 as D (6 bases). This CDR3 comprises 16 residues. Germline loops: CDR1 SGHVS, CDR2 FNYEAQ. The V end was cut by 0 bases, the J end by 7 bases, with 16 bases between. CDR3 coding DNA: TGTGCCAGCAGCTTAGCGGCCCGGGACATTAGGCAGCCCCAGCATTTT. Its protein is CASSLAARDIRQPQHF.

This clonotype was seen at least ten times. This sequence joins TRBV2 and TRBJ1-1, with 9 bases lining up with TRBD1. CDR3 size: 16 residues. J gave up 6 bases and V 5 bases, and 13 bases lay outside the gene matches. Germline CDR1 SNHLY, CDR2 FYNNEI. The DNA for the CDR3 is TGTGCCAGCAGTCACCCTTTGACAGGGGGAGGGTCTGAAGCTTTCTTT. The encoded protein is CASSHPLTGGGSEAFF. Together with reference TRBV2 and TRBJ1-1, the CDR3 gives the full variable domain: EPEVTQTPSHQVTQMGQEVILRCVPISNHLYFYWYRQILGQKVEFLVSFYNNEISEKSEIFDDQFSVERPDGSNFTLKIRSTKLEDSAMYFCASSHPLTGGGSEAFFGQGTRLTVV.

This clonotype was observed once. The chain carries TRBV27 and TRBJ2-7, with 7 bases identical to TRBD1. Trimming cost V 6 bases and J 5 bases; bases outside gene matches: 10. Per the germline V gene, CDR1 is MNHEY and CDR2 is SMNVEV (reference sequence). This CDR3 is 14 amino acids long. This CDR3 is CASSYLGTAHEQYF. The CDR3 DNA reads as TGTGCCAGCAGCTACCTCGGGACAGCCCACGAGCAGTACTTC.

This clonotype was seen ten or more times. The V and J genes are TRBV19 and TRBJ1-2; 8 nucleotides match TRBD1. V shed 5 bases and J 3 bases; nucleotides not matched to a gene: 11. From germline, CDR1 is LNHDA and CDR2 SQIVND (reference sequence). CDR3 size: 16 residues. The CDR3 nucleotides are TGTGCCAGTAGTCGGAATCCAGGGGGCACGCACTATGGCTACACCTTC. As protein: CASSRNPGGTHYGYTF.

The chain recombines TRBV20-1 with TRBJ2-7, with D unresolved. V shed 4 bases and J shed 0 bases, with 7 bases lying between them. The CDR3 runs 12 residues. Germline CDR1 DFQATT, CDR2 SNEGSKA (reference sequence). CDR3 sequence reads: CSANRDSYEQYF. In DNA form, the CDR3 reads TGCAGTGCTAACCGCGACTCCTACGAGCAGTACTTC.

This clonotype has at least ten counts. This rearrangement joins TRBV7-8 to TRBJ2-7, with a weak D call TRBD2 (6 bases). V was clipped by 1 base and J by 0 bases, with 10 bases between them. Germline CDR1 is SGHVS and CDR2 is FQNEAQ. This CDR3 has 15 amino acids. CDR3 coding DNA: TGTGCCAGCAGCTTAGGGAGGGGCAACTCCTACGAGCAGTACTTC. Translation gives CASSLGRGNSYEQYF.

V and J are TRBV7-3 and TRBJ2-3, with unresolved D. CDR1 is SGHTA, CDR2 FQGTGA, per germline. The CDR3 extends over 13 amino acids. V shed 5 bases and J shed 2 bases, with 8 bases lying between them. The CDR3 is CASSRDPTDTQYF. CDR3 nucleotide sequence: TGTGCCAGCAGCCGCGATCCCACAGATACGCAGTATTTT.

This clonotype appeared a single time. V and J are TRBV12-3 or TRBV12-4 and TRBJ2-2, with D uncertain. This CDR3 has 15 amino acids. V was trimmed by 4 bases and J by 0 bases, leaving 9 bases between them. CDR3 nucleotides: TGTGCCAGCAGTTCAGGTGGGCCGAACACCGGGGAGCTGTTTTTT. This sequence encodes CASSSGGPNTGELFF.

This clonotype was seen at least ten times. The chain couples TRBV14 to TRBJ1-3; D gene ambiguous. V was cut by 0 bases and J by 2 bases, with 14 bases left in between. The V gene's germline CDR1 is SGHDN and CDR2 FVKESK. The CDR3 has 17 amino acids. CDR3 bases: TGTGCCAGCAGCCAAGATCCGGGATACCGACCTGGAAACACCATATATTTT. Amino acids: CASSQDPGYRPGNTIYF.

This chain joins TRBV12-3 or TRBV12-4 and TRBJ1-2; tentatively, D is TRBD1 (5 bases). The CDR3 totals 14 residues. Deletions cut 1 base from V and 6 bases from J, with 12 bases between. The CDR3 nucleotides are TGTGCCAGCAGTTTAGGACCAGGGTTGGATGGCTACACCTTC. Its protein is CASSLGPGLDGYTF.

This clonotype was seen repeatedly, ten times or more. The genes are TRBV6-1 and TRBJ2-7; TRBD1 is a possible D gene (5 bases). CDR1 and CDR2 from the germline V gene are MNHNS and SASEGT. There are 13 residues in the CDR3. Trimming took 5 bases from V and 2 from J, leaving 10 bases between them. The CDR3 DNA is TGTGCCAGCAGTAAGGACACTCCCTACGAGCAGTACTTC. Residues: CASSKDTPYEQYF.

As to this clonotype: A much larger clonotype is one base distant, so this may be a read error. The missing conserved phenylalanine or tryptophan at the end of this CDR3 makes a read error likely. V usage is TRBV19 and J usage is TRBJ1-6; 7 nucleotides align to TRBD1. Trimming at V came to 6 bases and at J to 6 bases, leaving 8 bases not matched to a gene. CDR1 and CDR2 (germline): LNHDA, SQIVND (reference sequence). The CDR3 has 15 residues. The CDR3 here is CASSLTGNGNSPLHL. The CDR3 DNA sequence: TGTGCCAGTAGCCTGACAGGGAATGGTAATTCACCCCTCCACCTT.

This clonotype came up many times. This chain joins TRBV6-5 and TRBJ1-2, with TRBD1 identical over 12 bases. With V trimmed by 2 bases and J by 4 bases, 5 bases remained unmatched. The CDR3 runs 16 residues. Looked up from germline, CDR1 is MNHEY and CDR2 is SVGAGI. The CDR3 sequence: CASSYTPGQGAYGYTF. CDR3 sequence (DNA): TGTGCCAGCAGTTACACCCCGGGACAGGGGGCCTATGGCTACACCTTC.